This is a list of T cell receptor beta chains from one sample in a study of blood T cell repertoires in COVID-19. Assay: immunoSEQ multiplex PCR; the TCRdb copy retains only in-frame clones and omits some. Counted here are around 140,000 clones, roughly 83% occurring once; the ten biggest clones make up about 15%. Sequencing used peripheral blood. The receptors here all came from an elderly woman with acute or convalescent COVID-19. Each CDR3 is given with its conserved first and last residue. The D gene is left open where the match is weak. Size is omitted from some rows. Given values are once, few, many or a class for expanded clones.

d_call j_call clone_size v_call cdr3_aa cdr3_nt
TRBD2 TRBJ2-5 NA TRBV5-1 CASSPRLAGDQETQYF TGCGCCAGCAGCCCGCGACTAGCGGGGGACCAAGAGACCCAGTACTTC
TRBD1 TRBJ2-6 once TRBV5-1 CASSGGTGEVGQSGANVLTF TGCGCCAGCAGCGGAGGGACAGGGGAAGTAGGGCAATCTGGGGCCAACGTCCTGACTTTC
NA TRBJ1-1 NA TRBV7-9 CASSLVGVRNTEAFF TGTGCCAGCAGCTTAGTAGGGGTTAGGAACACTGAAGCTTTCTTT
NA TRBJ2-7 NA TRBV19 CASSTRPAGGEQYF TGTGCCAGTAGTACCCGACCGGCTGGAGGCGAGCAGTACTTC
TRBD2 TRBJ2-3 few TRBV15 CATGSSGGVNTQYF TGTGCCACCGGATCGTCGGGGGGGGTAAATACGCAGTATTTT
NA TRBJ1-5 NA TRBV7-9 CASSLAGGRNQPQHF TGTGCCAGCAGCTTAGCGGGGGGGCGCAATCAGCCCCAGCATTTT
TRBD2 TRBJ2-1 NA TRBV7-9 CASSLASGRSNEQFF TGTGCCAGCAGCTTAGCTAGCGGGAGATCCAATGAGCAGTTCTTC
NA TRBJ2-7 NA TRBV15 CATSRGRQVTYEQYF TGTGCCACCAGCAGAGGCAGACAGGTGACCTACGAGCAGTACTTC
NA TRBJ1-2 NA TRBV7-9 CASSLAQGQGNYGYTF TGTGCCAGCAGCTTAGCCCAGGGCCAGGGAAACTATGGCTACACCTTC
NA TRBJ1-3 NA TRBV20-1 CSASSGGEAGNTIYF TGCAGTGCTAGTTCCGGGGGAGAGGCTGGAAACACCATATATTTT
NA TRBJ1-6 NA TRBV10-3 CAIRDRENSPLHF TGTGCCATCAGGGACAGAGAGAATTCACCCCTCCACTTT
NA TRBJ1-1 few TRBV7-8 CASSRTEGRTEAFF TGTGCCAGCAGCAGGACAGAGGGTCGGACTGAAGCTTTCTTT
TRBD1 TRBJ1-4 NA TRBV6-6 CASSYTTGGTNEKLFF TGTGCCAGCAGTTACACCACAGGGGGAACTAATGAAAAACTGTTTTTT
NA TRBJ1-6 NA TRBV30 CAWNRDDNSPLHF TGTGCCTGGAACCGGGATGACAATTCACCCCTCCACTTT
TRBD1 TRBJ2-3 NA TRBV27 CASRGQVYTDTQYF TGTGCCAGCAGAGGACAGGTCTACACAGATACGCAGTATTTT
TRBD1 TRBJ1-6 few TRBV5-6 CASSSAGQAYNSPLHF TGTGCCAGCAGCTCAGCGGGACAGGCATATAATTCACCCCTCCACTTT
TRBD2 TRBJ2-7 NA TRBV18 CASSPNRGGDGEQYF TGTGCCAGCTCACCAAATCGGGGAGGGGACGGCGAGCAGTACTTC
NA TRBJ1-1 few TRBV2 CASTRRGPTLNTEAFF TGTGCCAGCACGAGGCGGGGTCCGACGTTGAACACTGAAGCTTTCTTT
NA TRBJ1-1 few TRBV18 CASSLGTGGTEAFF TGTGCCAGCTCACTTGGGACGGGAGGTACTGAAGCTTTCTTT
NA TRBJ2-7 NA TRBV7-2 CASSPSPHAGEQYF TGTGCCAGCAGCCCTTCTCCCCATGCGGGGGAGCAGTACTTC
TRBD2 TRBJ2-1 NA TRBV5-6 CASSFELAGSRHNEQFF TGTGCCAGCAGCTTCGAGCTAGCGGGATCCCGGCACAATGAGCAGTTCTTC
TRBD2 TRBJ2-7 NA TRBV7-8 CASSLDRTSGSRGYEQYF TGTGCCAGCAGCTTAGATAGGACTAGCGGGTCCCGGGGTTACGAGCAGTACTTC
TRBD1 TRBJ1-3 NA TRBV18 CASSPQGQGSGNTIYF TGTGCCAGCTCACCCCAGGGACAGGGCTCTGGAAACACCATATATTTT
NA TRBJ1-1 NA TRBV9 CASSPPRGTEAFF TGTGCCAGCAGCCCCCCCAGGGGCACTGAAGCTTTCTTT
TRBD1 TRBJ1-6 NA TRBV4-3 CASSQGAGTANSPLHF TGCGCCAGCAGCCAGGGGGCCGGGACAGCTAATTCACCCCTCCACTTT
NA TRBJ1-2 NA TRBV5-1 CASSLARDPGGYGYTF TGCGCCAGCAGCTTGGCCCGGGATCCGGGGGGCTATGGCTACACCTTC
NA TRBJ1-6 NA TRBV24-1 CATGTDSSYNSPLHF TGTGCCACCGGGACGGACAGCTCCTATAATTCACCCCTCCACTTT
NA TRBJ2-1 NA TRBV5-1 CASTSPRGHNEQFF TGCGCCAGCACTTCCCCTAGGGGCCACAATGAGCAGTTCTTC
TRBD1 TRBJ2-3 NA TRBV9 CASSPGQYTDTQYF TGTGCCAGCAGCCCGGGACAGTACACAGATACGCAGTATTTT
TRBD1 TRBJ1-6 NA TRBV18 CASSPFGRGYNSPLHF TGTGCCAGCTCACCATTCGGCAGGGGGTATAATTCACCCCTCCACTTT
TRBD2 TRBJ2-1 NA TRBV13 CASSLRTSGRAGNEQFF TGTGCCAGCAGCCTCAGGACTAGCGGGAGGGCAGGAAATGAGCAGTTCTTC
NA TRBJ2-5 once TRBV7-9 CASSLGTEETQYF TGTGCCAGCAGCTTAGGGACTGAAGAGACCCAGTACTTC
NA TRBJ2-7 NA TRBV5-1 CASSSRQAYEQYF TGCGCCAGCAGCTCAAGACAAGCCTACGAGCAGTACTTC
NA TRBJ1-4 few TRBV7-8 CASSIRRGGEKLFF TGTGCCAGCAGCATTCGGCGGGGGGGCGAAAAACTGTTTTTT
TRBD1 TRBJ2-5 NA TRBV19 CASSMDRGETQYF TGTGCCAGTAGTATGGACAGGGGTGAGACCCAGTACTTC
NA TRBJ1-5 NA TRBV7-2 CASSLGGQTNQPQHF TGTGCCAGCAGCTTAGGGGGCCAGACCAATCAGCCCCAGCATTTT
NA TRBJ2-7 once TRBV6-5 CASRGSYYAVGEQYF TGTGCCAGCAGGGGTTCGTACTATGCGGTTGGCGAGCAGTACTTC
TRBD1 TRBJ1-3 NA TRBV7-2 CASSPTLTGGGNTIYF TGTGCCAGCAGCCCCACCCTGACAGGGGGAGGAAACACCATATATTTT
TRBD2 TRBJ2-7 NA TRBV19 CASSWTSGSYEQYF TGTGCCAGTAGTTGGACTAGCGGGAGTTACGAGCAGTACTTC
NA TRBJ2-3 once TRBV7-2 CASSLDLGGDTQYF TGTGCCAGCAGCTTAGATTTAGGAGGAGATACGCAGTATTTT
TRBD1 TRBJ1-6 NA TRBV18 CASSPGQGKNSPLHF TGTGCCAGCTCACCCGGACAGGGGAAGAATTCACCCCTCCACTTT
NA TRBJ2-5 NA TRBV12-1 CASSPPQGFLQETQYF TGTGCCAGCAGCCCGCCACAGGGCTTCCTTCAAGAGACCCAGTACTTC
TRBD1 TRBJ1-1 NA TRBV4-2 CASGGQGLNTEAFF TGTGCCAGCGGGGGACAGGGGCTGAACACTGAAGCTTTCTTT
NA TRBJ1-5 NA TRBV7-6 CASSFSGNQPQHF TGTGCCAGCAGCTTCTCAGGGAATCAGCCCCAGCATTTT
TRBD1 TRBJ1-4 NA TRBV7-2 CASSLGQGNEKLFF TGTGCCAGCAGCTTGGGACAGGGGAATGAAAAACTGTTTTTT
NA TRBJ2-6 NA TRBV9 CASSGGVAGANVLTF TGTGCCAGCAGCGGAGGTGTAGCTGGGGCCAACGTCCTGACTTTC
NA TRBJ1-2 NA TRBV6-5 CASSYAGARLSYGYTF TGTGCCAGCAGTTACGCAGGGGCCCGTCTGTCCTATGGCTACACCTTC
TRBD2 TRBJ2-2 NA TRBV4-3 CASRTGAGNTGELFF TGCGCCAGCAGAACGGGAGCGGGAAACACCGGGGAGCTGTTTTTT
TRBD1 TRBJ2-3 NA TRBV6-2/TRBV6-3 CASSTRDRGPDTQYF TGTGCCAGCAGTACCCGGGACAGGGGCCCCGATACGCAGTATTTT
TRBD1 TRBJ1-2 few TRBV30 CAWTQGALNYGYTF TGTGCCTGGACGCAGGGGGCTCTTAACTATGGCTACACCTTC
NA TRBJ1-6 NA TRBV7-2 CASSSVAGSDSPLHF TGTGCCAGCAGCTCCGTGGCAGGTTCGGATTCACCCCTCCACTTT
NA TRBJ2-7 NA TRBV19 CASSMGHEQYF TGTGCCAGTAGTATGGGCCACGAGCAGTACTTC
TRBD1 TRBJ2-3 NA TRBV6-5 CASSYQGDTDTQYF TGTGCCAGCAGTTACCAGGGGGACACAGATACGCAGTATTTT
TRBD1 TRBJ1-6 once TRBV7-2 CASTGTGYNSPLHF TGTGCCAGCACCGGGACAGGTTATAATTCACCCCTCCACTTT
NA TRBJ1-5 once TRBV5-4 CASSLAGDNQPQHF TGTGCCAGCAGCCTGGCAGGGGACAATCAGCCCCAGCATTTT